Below, one TCR beta chain is given with its context. It has no known antigen specificity. Base qualities are not recorded, but no much larger clone differs from it by a single base. According to the study, the label for this sample's treatment or condition signals: roughly 18 received Ad26.COV2.S at low or high dose, single or two shots; about five received placebo; per-sample allocation not given. Repertoires of vaccine and placebo recipients were sequenced from samples taken on day 63 after the first injection. Cohort 1b enrolled some 25 adults aged 18-55 years at a single site in Boston, USA, between 29 July and 7 August 2020. Ad26.COV2.S was a replication-incompetent adenovirus type 26 vector that expressed a prefusion-stabilized SARS-CoV-2 spike protein derived from the original Wuhan strain. These data originate in a study of Ad26.COV2.S vaccination and SARS-CoV-2 variants (dated by TCRdb to the early 2020s). Some background on the complete study: Vaccine-arm donors were drawn from COV1001, a multicentre, randomized, double-blind, placebo-controlled phase I-IIa trial of Ad26.COV2.S in healthy adults. Ad26.COV2.S was administered intramuscularly at 5 x 10^10 or 1 x 10^11 viral particles, either as a single shot or as two shots given 56 days apart. TCRbeta repertoire sequencing served as the tool for gauging how specific and how broad the SARS-CoV-2-reactive T cell receptors were following Ad26.COV2.S vaccination. A total of 32 samples were included in the TCR-sequenced set, comprising some 20 Ad26.COV2.S vaccine recipients, 5 placebo recipients and 8 SARS-CoV-2 convalescent individuals. Participants in the trial were split at random into five groups of five each, receiving low-dose or high-dose Ad26.COV2.S once or twice, or else placebo on both occasions. Throughout the experiments and outcome assessment, investigators stayed blinded to trial group allocation. Here is what the overall study found, with its caveats: Compared with placebo recipients, Ad26.COV2.S recipients showed higher spike-specific TCR breadth (P = 0.0014). The study was not powered to compare responses between vaccine doses or regimens. It was noted by the authors that total T cell responses may have been underestimated by the TCR breadth and depth analyses. After vaccination, spike-specific CD8+ and CD4+ T cell responses were reported to show substantial breadth. Vaccine and placebo recipients had similar non-spike TCR breadth, a finding consistent with the vaccine containing only spike.

V is trimmed back by 3 bases and J by 5 bases, and the junction contains 6 bases that no gene match accounts for. Reading from cysteine to phenylalanine, the CDR3 counts 14 amino acids. This entry keeps only the CDR3 DNA: 42 bases, framed from base 1. The CDR1 and CDR2 encoded by the germline V gene are SGHRS and YFSETQ. TCRbeta CDR3 regions were sequenced with the immunoSEQ Assay. After extraction, genomic DNA underwent amplification by bias-controlled multiplex PCR, followed by high-throughput sequencing. For the original study's pipeline: To quantify the absolute abundance of every unique TCRbeta CDR3 region, sequences were collapsed and filtered. Usable DNA was measured by amplifying reference genes present in all nucleated cells, and TCRbeta template counts were normalized to that usable DNA to estimate T cell fraction. Repertoire TCRs were annotated as SARS-CoV-2-specific by exact matching of V gene, CDR3 amino acid sequence and J gene to a known reactive TCR set. The reference SARS-CoV-2 TCR set was obtained from MIRA and was filtered for enrichment in COVID-19-positive ImmuneCODE repertoires, whereby public or cross-reactive TCRs were removed. Using the MIRA antigens, annotated TCRs were further analysed by specific ORF or by position within an ORF. Depth was the summed frequency of annotated unique rearrangements, while breadth was defined as annotated unique rearrangements over total unique productive rearrangements. Group comparisons of TCR breadth used two-sided Wilcoxon rank-sum tests. As stored in TCRdb, this immuneACCESS dataset retains in-frame rearrangements with V and J assigned. A fraction of the clones does not appear; measured against another copy, unresolved V genes explain less than half of the discrepancy, and the remainder lacks a known reason. Clone size and V and J calls were adopted from that table, with D and trimming inferred from the DNA. The sample table records about 350,000 clones; 85% of these occur just once. Clones ranked in the top ten supply 3% to 4% of the sample.

This TCR came from a person aged 18-60 years who received the Ad26.COV2.S COVID-19 vaccine or a placebo. This material consisted of peripheral blood, taken in a trial of Ad26.COV2.S vaccine versus placebo. In this chain, TRBV5-1 is recombined with TRBJ2-5, with 8 bases matching TRBD1. The CDR3 sequence is CASSSTGGRETQYF. The DNA sequence is given as TGCGCCAGCAGCTCCACAGGGGGGAGGGAGACCCAGTACTTC.